This TCR beta chain was found in a study of shared clonotypes between healthy human individuals. Study-level findings and limits: The study sampled only blood, and tissue repertoires likely differ.

On this clone itself: Its antigen remains unknown.

The input for sorted-subset replicate PCRs was around 210 ng DNA, around 27,000 T cell genomes. Sequencing used immunoSEQ multiplex PCR; TCRdb keeps in-frame clones, though not all of them. This sample carries 2,100,000 or so clones, under 97% of them seen once, and the ten largest clones take around 0.13%. Germline lookup yields CDR1 SGDLS and CDR2 YYNGEE. The V and J ends lost 4 bases and 5 bases, in that order; junction bases with no gene match: 6. The CDR3 loop spans 14 amino acids. This TCR was sampled from a young man in good health. The sequencing sample was made of naive CD4+ T cells sorted from blood. Subset in this sample: CD45RA+ positively selected. This chain uses TRBV9 with TRBJ1-2, with 9 nucleotides matching TRBD1. The CDR3 here is CASSPQTGGYGYTF. The CDR3 DNA sequence: TGTGCCAGCAGCCCCCAGACAGGGGGTTATGGCTACACCTTC.